This TCR beta chain was sequenced in a study of T-cell reconstitution after alpha-beta-depleted transplantation in children. As it was prepared, the TCRbeta library received unique molecular identifiers. TCRdb itself ran the PCR reads through MiXCR, one entry per CDR3 protein. The sample has 95,000 to 150,000 distinct CDR3 sequences; around 23% are singletons. Trimming cost V 1 base and J 5 bases, with 14 bases left between them. The CDR3 has 14 amino acids. In germline, CDR1 is DFQATT, CDR2 SNEGSKA (reference sequence). The receptor was derived from a male patient aged 2-9 years who had a stem cell transplant for chronic granulomatous disease, so the T cells may come from the graft donor. The source material was PBMCs, mostly from graft donor cells, sampled 180 days after TCRalphabeta/CD19-depleted stem cell transplant. This chain uses TRBV20-1 with TRBJ1-1; possible D gene TRBD1, 6 bases. As DNA, the CDR3 is TGCAGTGCTAGAGGGGACATCCGAAGGACTGAAGCTTTCTTT. This sequence encodes CSARGDIRRTEAFF.